A single sample is the source of the 14 T cell receptor beta chains below, sequenced in a study of blood T cell repertoires in COVID-19. This table comes from immunoSEQ multiplex PCR, and its TCRdb copy is limited to in-frame clones, with some not included. In the table there are over 200,000 clones, under 90% of which are singletons. The material sequenced was PBMCs or T cells enriched from blood (not recorded which). These receptors all stem from a woman aged 25 to 39 with acute COVID-19.

V gene TRBV6-5 combines with J gene TRBJ2-7; 7 nucleotides agree with TRBD2. After removal of 0 bases from V and 4 bases from J, the junction contained 3 bases not matched to a gene. Germline values: CDR1 MNHEY, CDR2 SVGAGI. The CDR3 is 14 residues long. This CDR3 is CASSYSWEGYEQYF. In DNA, the CDR3 is TGTGCCAGCAGTTACTCGTGGGAGGGGTACGAGCAGTACTTC.

This CDR3 is CASSAQGAANEKLFF. The CDR3 DNA is TGTGCCAGCAGCGCACAGGGGGCGGCTAATGAAAAACTGTTTTTT. V and J are TRBV7-2 and TRBJ1-4, with 9 bases fitting TRBD1. CDR1 and CDR2 (germline): SGHTA, FQGNSA. The CDR3 has 15 residues. V lost 5 bases to trimming and J lost 3 bases; unmatched junction nucleotides: 4.

This chain joins TRBV28 and TRBJ2-4; 9 bases line up with TRBD1. Germline trimming cut 7 bases from V and 8 bases from J; bases unmatched to any gene: 12. The CDR3 sequence is 15 residues long. From germline, CDR1 is MDHEN and CDR2 SYDVKM. The DNA for the CDR3 is TGTGCCAGCACCCTCCGGGACAGGGTATGGGACATTCAGTACTTC. The encoded protein is CASTLRDRVWDIQYF.

The chain joins TRBV4-1 to TRBJ1-1; possibly TRBD1 for D (6 bases). Germline lookup yields CDR1 MGHRA and CDR2 YSYEKL. V gave up 3 bases and J gave up 8 bases, with 10 bases separating them. The CDR3 sequence is 12 residues long. The DNA of the CDR3 is TGCGCCAGCAGCCATCCCGGGACAGAAGCTTTCTTT. Translation gives CASSHPGTEAFF.

V and J are TRBV7-2 and TRBJ1-2; D not certain. Trimming pared 4 bases from V and 0 bases from J, leaving 9 bases between. The germline V gene has CDR1 SGHTA and CDR2 FQGNSA. This CDR3 contains 14 residues. As DNA, the CDR3 is TGTGCCAGCAGCTCGTCCGTAGCTAACTATGGCTACACCTTC. Amino acid sequence: CASSSSVANYGYTF.

This chain joins TRBV19 and TRBJ1-5; 9 bases map to TRBD1. The CDR3 has 15 amino acids. J lost 7 bases, V lost 4 bases, and 8 bases had no gene match. Germline V gene data show CDR1 as LNHDA and CDR2 as SQIVND (reference sequence). In DNA form, the CDR3 reads TGTGCCAGTAGTACCCACGTGGGACAGGGACAGCCCCAGCATTTT. This encodes CASSTHVGQGQPQHF.

CDR3 in amino acids: CASSGSYEQYF. CDR3 bases: TGTGCCAGCAGCGGCTCCTACGAGCAGTACTTC. This chain connects TRBV6-5 to TRBJ2-7; D not certain. The germline V gene has CDR1 MNHEY and CDR2 SVGAGI. The CDR3 is 11 residues long. Trimming took off 6 bases at V and 0 bases at J, with 3 bases between the two ends.

The chain couples TRBV5-8 to TRBJ2-1; 8 bases are shared with TRBD2. Unmatched junction bases numbered 7, after V lost 1 base and J lost 7 bases. The CDR3 extends over 15 amino acids. Germline V lookup: CDR1 SGHTS, CDR2 YDEGEE. The CDR3 DNA is TGTGCCAGCAGCTTGTTTGGGACTAGGTCGAATGAGCAGTTCTTC. Its protein product is CASSLFGTRSNEQFF.

The chain combines TRBV5-1 with TRBJ1-4, with a weak D call TRBD1 (5 bases). Trimming pared 0 bases from V and 1 base from J, leaving 10 bases between. CDR3 length equals 16 residues. Germline lookup yields CDR1 SGHRS and CDR2 YFSETQ. Here the CDR3 DNA reads TGCGCCAGCAGCTTGGCCTGGGGCGGAACTAATGAAAAACTGTTTTTT. It encodes CASSLAWGGTNEKLFF.

The chain links TRBV6-1 to TRBJ2-7; 7 bases are a match to TRBD1. The ends lost 3 bases at V and 1 base at J; junction bases unmatched: 6. CDR3 length equals 15 residues. CDR1 MNHNS and CDR2 SASEGT come from the germline V gene. The CDR3, as DNA: TGTGCCAGCAGTGACCAGACAGGGCATTCCTACGAGCAGTACTTC. This translates into CASSDQTGHSYEQYF.

This chain connects TRBV3-1 (or the pseudogene TRBV3-2) to TRBJ2-5, with D perhaps matching TRBD1 (5 bases). CDR1 is LGHDT and CDR2 is YNNKEL in the germline V gene (reference sequence). V dropped 7 bases and J dropped 6 bases, with 21 bases sitting between them. The CDR3 has 15 residues. The CDR3, as DNA: TGTGCCAGCACACCGAGCCCAGGGAACAGGAAGACCCAGTACTTC. Protein sequence: CASTPSPGNRKTQYF.

This clone appeared a few times. The V and J genes are TRBV6-5 and TRBJ2-7; weak D call: TRBD2 (5 bases). The CDR3 is made up of 13 amino acids. Germline CDR1 and CDR2: MNHEY and SVGAGI. Trimming took 0 bases from V and 3 from J, leaving 6 bases between them. CDR3 loop: CASSYSGDYEQYF. DNA of the CDR3: TGTGCCAGCAGTTACTCCGGGGACTACGAGCAGTACTTC.

The chain is built from TRBV5-6 and TRBJ2-5, with TRBD2 matching 9 bases. Germline CDR1 SGHDT, CDR2 YYEEEE. V shed 0 bases, J shed 5 bases, and the junction held 8 bases outside the gene matches. This CDR3 is 16 amino acids long. The CDR3 coding sequence is TGTGCCAGCAGCTTGGCCCATAGCGGGGGTCTGGAGACCCAGTACTTC. Its protein product is CASSLAHSGGLETQYF.

As concerns this clone: One junction end does not reproduce the germline sequence, and a read error may be involved. V usage is TRBV4-3 and J usage is TRBJ1-2; 7 nucleotides align to TRBD1. The CDR3 sequence is 17 residues long. Per the germline V gene, CDR1 is LGHNA and CDR2 is YSLEER. CDR3 loop: CASSQDPITGVDSLRYF. The CDR3 DNA sequence: TGCGCCAGCAGCCAAGACCCAATAACAGGGGTTGATTCCCTGCGTTACTTC.